This T cell receptor (beta chain) came from a study of cytotoxic CD8 clonotypes in ibrutinib-treated CLL. This clone was observed a few times. Its specificity is not known. Study-wide results and caveats: Whereas clonality rose at ibrutinib response, it declined toward baseline at progression. Lymph node repertoires were not studied, and sampling times were unmatched. Public clonotypes were seen rarely and were contracted or stable on treatment.

Assay used: immunoSEQ multiplex PCR; TCRdb lists only in-frame clones, some missing. This table has around 26,000 clones, approximately 71% appearing once. The source is a human donor with chronic lymphocytic leukemia. This sample comprised PBMCs, obtained after 12 months of ibrutinib treatment.

The CDR3 spells CASSGRLAGSYNEQFF. The CDR3 region has the DNA TGTGCCAGCAGCGGGCGACTAGCGGGCTCCTACAATGAGCAGTTCTTC. The chain recombines TRBV7-9 with TRBJ2-1, with 10 nucleotides matching TRBD2. This CDR3 has 16 residues. Germline V gene data show CDR1 as SEHNR and CDR2 as FQNEAQ (reference sequence). V trimming: 5 bases; J trimming: 0 bases; junction bases outside the gene matches: 4.